This TCR beta chain came from a study of T cells in Graves' hyperthyroidism and ophthalmopathy. Findings of the study overall: Blood also showed most of the thyroid clonotypes that were expanded above 0.001. Ophthalmopathy, which appeared later, was predicted by the model a median roughly 6.6 months before onset.

Many counts were recorded for this clonotype. Its matching antigen is unknown. The CDR3 has 13 amino acids. Germline values: CDR1 SNHLY, CDR2 FYNNEI. Trimming pared 8 bases from V and 0 bases from J, leaving 10 bases between. Amplification targeted TCR beta CDR3 regions from RNA transcripts. The TCR CDR3 first-round RT-PCR relied on the HTBI primer set. One entry per CDR3 protein, called by TCRdb with MiXCR from the multiplex PCR reads. The sample lists around 600,000 distinct CDR3 sequences; just under 45% were seen once. The study left out patients who had uncontrolled infection, other autoimmune disease, pregnancy or lactation. Diagnoses used clinical symptoms, serum thyroxine and TRAb, thyroid ultrasound and orbital computed tomography.

The V call is TRBV2, the J call TRBJ1-1; D remains ambiguous. The sequence derives from an adult man with Graves' disease, either hyperthyroidism or ophthalmopathy (not recorded which). Sequenced input: peripheral blood or thyroid tissue (not recorded which). In DNA form, the CDR3 reads TGTGCCAGCGGCTCGACCATGAACACTGAAGCTTTCTTT. Its translation is CASGSTMNTEAFF.